This TCR beta chain was sequenced in a study of T cells in Graves' hyperthyroidism and ophthalmopathy. Amplification of TCR beta CDR3 regions was performed using RNA transcripts as template. Using the HTBI primer set, a first-round RT-PCR was run on the TCR CDR3. TCRdb ran MiXCR on the multiplex PCR reads and lists one entry per CDR3 protein. In the table there are approximately 640,000 distinct CDR3 sequences, around 15% of which are singletons. This clonotype has ten or more counts. The sample was blood. This TCR came from a woman aged 25 to 45 with Graves' hyperthyroidism.

The CDR3 reads CATSDSPNTEAFF. Here the CDR3 DNA reads TGTGCCACCAGTGACAGCCCGAACACTGAAGCTTTCTTT. The chain carries TRBV24-1 and TRBJ1-1; D remains ambiguous. The V gene lost 4 bases and the J gene lost 1 base, with 6 bases spanning the gap. The CDR3 consists of 13 residues. Germline values: CDR1 KGHDR, CDR2 SFDVKD.